This T cell receptor beta chain was documented in a study of T cell repertoires in cytomegalovirus infection. The wider study: Based on public TCR beta signatures, there were indications of CMV infection and of a matching HLA type. Study results and caveats: HLA-C-restricted, CMV-specific TCR beta clonotypes were dominant ex vivo.

The CDR3 covers 14 residues. The V gene end was trimmed by 0 bases and the J gene end by 6 bases; junction bases not matched to a gene: 7. Germline assignment: CDR1 DFQATT and CDR2 SNEGSKA (reference sequence). This clonotype was observed a few times. Its antigen is currently unknown. MiXCR, applied by TCRdb to the reads, yields one record per CDR3 protein. The repertoire holds 450,000 to 550,000 distinct CDR3 sequences, with about 15% as singletons. This TCR was sampled from a human donor in good health (CMV status not recorded). Some clones in this sample may be carry-over from other donors' samples. The chain carries TRBV20-1 and TRBJ2-7; 8 bases are shared with TRBD1. Sequencing was performed on CD8+ T cells from PBMCs. Here the CDR3 reads CSARDRGREVEQYF. The CDR3 bases are TGCAGTGCTAGAGACAGGGGGCGCGAGGTCGAGCAGTACTTC.